This T cell receptor beta chain was identified in a study of pediatric ulcerative colitis. The rectum was sampled with one to two pinch biopsies at colonoscopy. Clones were read by immunoSEQ multiplex PCR, and TCRdb kept only the in-frame ones, dropping some. Of 30,000 to 40,000 clones in the sample, 81% were seen once. The CDR3 totals 11 residues. V lost 3 bases, J lost 6 bases, and 6 bases lay in between. CDR1 and CDR2 (germline): GTSNPN, SVGIG (reference sequence). V and J are TRBV30 and TRBJ2-1, with D possibly matching TRBD2 (5 bases). This receptor was identified in a boy aged 5-17 years with mild ulcerative colitis. Sequenced material: gut tissue. The CDR3 nucleotides read TGTGCCTGGAGCGGGATCAATGAGCAGTTCTTC. This sequence encodes CAWSGINEQFF.